This T cell receptor (beta chain) appears in the sequencing data of a study of PD-1 and CTLA-4 blockade in melanoma. Some clones are missing from TCRdb's copy, which holds only in-frame ones; the method was immunoSEQ multiplex PCR. The sample shows around 31,000 clones, less than 95% of them seen only once. The CDR3 sequence is 18 residues long. The trim removed 4 bases at V and 10 bases at J, leaving 20 bases unmatched. Germline CDR1 reads SGHAT; CDR2 reads FQNNGV. Specimen: CD8+ T cells from peripheral blood, collected from a patient given anti-PD-1 treatment. This receptor was obtained from a human donor with melanoma. The V and J genes are TRBV11-2 and TRBJ2-1; 9 bases are shared with TRBD2. For the CDR3, the DNA is TGTGCCAGCAGCTCCCGTCCGGGTAGCGGGAGTGACGTAGGGGAGCAGTTCTTC. Protein sequence: CASSSRPGSGSDVGEQFF.